One T cell receptor (beta chain) is described in this entry. The antigen remains unidentified. The sample originates from a study of long-term antiretroviral therapy in people with HIV. General study results and limits: Blood, drawn from the mid-2000s to the late 2010s, may reflect older ART regimens.

The CDR3 is made up of 13 amino acids. CDR1 and CDR2 from the germline V gene are MDHEN and SYDVKM. V was pared by 2 bases and J by 8 bases, with 5 bases of the junction left unmatched. Samples were assayed with immunoSEQ v3.0 at survey level. Sequencing was directed toward 40,000-50,000 T-cell genomes in each sample. Profiled with immunoSEQ multiplex PCR; TCRdb holds only in-frame clones, not every one. The data show 30,000 to 35,000 clones, around 79% seen once. This chain uses TRBV28 with TRBJ1-2; the match to TRBD1 covers 7 bases. The sequencing here drew on unsorted PBMCs, taken 1.9 years after starting antiretroviral therapy. This TCR derives from a man aged 18 to 29 with HIV. The CDR3 spells CASSLRQGDGYTF. The CDR3 bases are TGTGCCAGCAGTTTAAGGCAGGGGGACGGCTACACCTTC.